These T cell receptor beta chains were read from a single sample in a study of T cell responses to AZD1222 COVID-19 vaccine. The table came from immunoSEQ multiplex PCR; TCRdb's copy has only in-frame clones and leaves some out. The table has 75,000 to 95,000 clones, around 89% seen once. Sequencing was performed on peripheral blood, taken 28 days after the second dose of the MenACWY control vaccine. These receptors were obtained from an adult who received the MenACWY meningococcal vaccine as a control. CDR3s leave out the opening cysteine and the closing phenylalanine or tryptophan.

TRBV3-1/TRBV3-2	TRBJ1-5	ASSPSGGLSNQPQH
TRBV11-1	TRBJ2-1	ASSLKGSGNEQF
TRBV21-1	TRBJ1-2	ASSTRTGNNESGGYT
TRBV6-5	TRBJ1-2	ASSSPGLLYGYT
TRBV7-9	TRBJ2-5	ASSLGTSGGGGETQY
TRBV3-1/TRBV3-2	TRBJ1-1	ASSRDSGTEAF
TRBV5-1	TRBJ1-6	ASSSARSNSPLH
TRBV7-2	TRBJ2-7	ASSQTGITYEQY
TRBV30	TRBJ2-7	AWKLGVSTYEQY
TRBV19	TRBJ1-3	ASSGQALPNTIY
TRBV18	TRBJ1-5	ASSPGQTSPGMH
TRBV7-9	TRBJ1-2	ASGGPIGGYT
TRBV19	TRBJ1-5	ASSIGAGRDQPQH
TRBV5-1	TRBJ2-3	ASSLLGPDTQY
TRBV19	TRBJ1-1	ASRRDRDLPEAF
TRBV11-3	TRBJ2-3	ASSLGLAGAFSTDTQY
TRBV19	TRBJ2-5	ASSAEDGNQETQY
TRBV6-1	TRBJ2-7	ASSEYDRAQYQQY
TRBV6-6	TRBJ2-5	ASSGTSGAQETQY
TRBV18	TRBJ1-6	ASSLGASLNSPLH
TRBV6-6	TRBJ1-3	ASSQGNGNTIY
TRBV6-1	TRBJ1-5	ASSESGGRQPQH
TRBV18	TRBJ2-3	ASSPPRTPTDTQY
TRBV19	TRBJ1-5	ASSIGGGQGSQPQH
TRBV24-1	TRBJ1-1	ATRDRGTKTANTEAF
TRBV15	TRBJ1-6	ATSRDLAGGSLVTPLH
TRBV19	TRBJ2-3	ASSRGSGEGTDTQY
TRBV5-1	TRBJ1-4	ASSPTGQVDEKLF
TRBV29-1	TRBJ1-1	SAAVGGFVTEAF
TRBV28	TRBJ2-1	ASSLGAGSYNEQF
TRBV9	TRBJ1-1	ASSVVDGTEAF
TRBV4-3	TRBJ2-1	ASSQDIRGYGNEQF
TRBV12-3/TRBV12-4	TRBJ2-7	ASRGQGNEQY
TRBV14	TRBJ1-4	ASSRSTGGGEKLF
TRBV7-2	TRBJ1-1	ASSSEVRSQAF
TRBV7-8	TRBJ1-6	ASSLASGDRGNSPLH
TRBV6-2/TRBV6-3	TRBJ1-5	ASSDRVRQPQH
TRBV30	TRBJ1-3	AWSGTGGYGNTIY
TRBV3-1/TRBV3-2	TRBJ1-1	ASSQTVNTEAF
TRBV3-1/TRBV3-2	TRBJ2-3	ASSQDPIDTQY
TRBV5-1	TRBJ2-3	ASSSRQGQADTQY
TRBV6-2/TRBV6-3	TRBJ2-5	ASSDEPGQGLETQY
TRBV19	TRBJ1-5	ASSISGGQPQH